The 28 T cell receptor beta chains below were found in one sample sequenced in a study of cytomegalovirus exposure and HLA in healthy donors. 13 Jbeta primers and 60 Vbeta primers were used for the PCR. Only in-frame clones appear in the TCRdb table, and some are missing; sequencing was by immunoSEQ multiplex PCR. The table shows about 130,000 clones, with 80% occurring only once. Specimen: PBMCs. These receptors were taken from a woman in her thirties or forties in good health and CMV-seronegative.

J is TRBJ2-2 and V is TRBV15, with TRBD1 identical over 10 bases. CDR1 and CDR2 (germline): LNHNV, YYDKDF (reference sequence). The CDR3 sequence is 14 residues long. V lost 5 bases, J lost 7 bases, and 4 bases stayed unmatched. CDR3 DNA sequence: TGTGCCACCAGCGCTAGGACAGGGGGCGGGGAGCTGTTTTTT. It yields the protein CATSARTGGGELFF. Looking up the rest from reference TRBV15 and TRBJ2-2 gives the full variable domain: DAMVIQNPRYQVTQFGKPVTLSCSQTLNHNVMYWYQQKSSQAPKLLFHYYDKDFNNEADTPDNFQSRRPNTSFCFLDIRSPGLGDTAMYLCATSARTGGGELFFGEGSRLTVL.

Concerning this clone itself: At one of its ends the junction is not consistent with the germline gene, which may arise from a read error. The chain combines TRBV7-9 with TRBJ1-2, with D tentatively TRBD1 (5 bases). CDR1 is SEHNR, CDR2 FQNEAQ, per germline (reference sequence). This CDR3 region has 15 residues. The CDR3 is CSSSLDPGKSSGYTF. The CDR3, as DNA: TGTTCCAGCAGCTTAGATCCAGGGAAGTCGAGTGGCTACACCTTC. Variable domain in full (rest from reference TRBV7-9 and TRBJ1-2): DTGVSQNPRHKITKRGQNVTFRCDPISEHNRLYWYRQTLGQGPEFLTYFQNEAQLEKSRLLSDRFSAERPKGSFSTLEIQRTEQGDSAMYLCSSSLDPGKSSGYTFGSGTRLTVV.

This chain uses TRBV5-6 with TRBJ2-1, with D possibly matching TRBD2 (6 bases). Trimming took 4 bases from V and 5 from J, leaving 13 bases between them. Germline loops: CDR1 SGHDT, CDR2 YYEEEE. There are 14 residues in the CDR3. CDR3 protein: CASSLGLADNEQFF. In DNA, the CDR3 is TGTGCCAGCAGCCTGGGACTGGCAGACAATGAGCAGTTCTTC.

The DNA of the CDR3 is TGTGCCAGCAGTGACTCCAACACCGGGGAGCTGTTTTTT. Translating it yields CASSDSNTGELFF. This chain uses TRBV2 with TRBJ2-2, with D hard to call. Per the germline V gene, CDR1 is SNHLY and CDR2 is FYNNEI. V gave up 3 bases and J gave up 2 bases, with 4 bases separating them. The CDR3 covers 13 residues.

This clone was seen a single time. The chain uses TRBV5-1 and TRBJ1-2; D perhaps matches TRBD1 (5 bases). CDR3 size: 14 residues. Germline-derived CDR1 and CDR2 are SGHRS and YFSETQ. Between the trimmed V and J ends, which lost 5 bases and 8 bases, there was a span of 19 bases. The CDR3 DNA reads as TGCGCCAGCAGTCCTTCGTGGGGGGAATACGGCTACACCTTC. It translates to CASSPSWGEYGYTF. The full variable domain, rest sourced from reference TRBV5-1 and TRBJ1-2, is KAGVTQTPRYLIKTRGQQVTLSCSPISGHRSVSWYQQTPGQGLQFLFEYFSETQRNKGNFPGRFSGRQFSNSRSEMNVSTLELGDSALYLCASSPSWGEYGYTFGSGTRLTVV.

The chain carries TRBV5-1 and TRBJ2-1, with 8 bases lining up with TRBD2. The trim removed 4 bases at V and 7 bases at J, leaving 10 bases unmatched. Per germline, CDR1 SGHRS and CDR2 YFSETQ. The CDR3 is made up of 15 amino acids. As DNA, the CDR3 is TGCGCCAGCAGCCCTTTAGCGGGGCCATGGAATGAGCAGTTCTTC. As protein: CASSPLAGPWNEQFF.

The chain links TRBV29-1 to TRBJ2-7; tentative D call: TRBD1 (6 bases). The CDR3 has 11 amino acids. V shed 6 bases and J shed 7 bases, with 13 bases lying between them. Looked up from germline, CDR1 is SQVTM and CDR2 is ANQGSEA. In DNA form, the CDR3 reads TGCAGCGTACAGGGTCGAGGGGAGCAGTACTTC. Its protein product is CSVQGRGEQYF.

This clone was counted between two and nine times. The chain has TRBV7-2 and TRBJ1-1; the D is unclear. The V end was cut by 5 bases, the J end by 3 bases, with 13 bases between. Germline CDR1 SGHTA, CDR2 FQGNSA. The CDR3 consists of 14 residues. For the CDR3, the DNA is TGTGCCAGCAGCCTGTTGGTAGAGGACACTGAAGCTTTCTTT. It encodes CASSLLVEDTEAFF.

The chain recombines TRBV7-9 with TRBJ2-3; 12 bases agree with TRBD2. With 5 bases clipped from V and 6 bases from J, the junction kept 9 bases outside the gene matches. The V gene's germline CDR1 is SEHNR and CDR2 FQNEAQ (reference sequence). The length of the CDR3 is 16 residues. CDR3 in DNA: TGTGCCAGCAGCCACCGGACTAGCGGGATGGCGGATACGCAGTATTTT. Protein product: CASSHRTSGMADTQYF.

The chain couples TRBV7-8 to TRBJ1-1; 8 positions match TRBD1. V gave up 4 bases and J gave up 4 bases; unmatched junction bases: 14. This CDR3 is built from 17 residues. From germline, CDR1 is SGHVS and CDR2 FQNEAQ. The CDR3 DNA follows: TGTGCCAGCAGCTCAAAGGGCTTGGGACAGGTAGTCACTGAAGCTTTCTTT. The encoded protein is CASSSKGLGQVVTEAFF.

The rearrangement joins TRBV5-1 to TRBJ2-1; TRBD1 aligns across 8 bases. Unmatched junction bases numbered 10, after V lost 2 bases and J lost 0 bases. Germline V gene sequence: CDR1 SGHRS, CDR2 YFSETQ. This CDR3 is 18 amino acids long. The CDR3 loop is CASSFDTGGSGSYNEQFF. As DNA, the CDR3 is TGCGCCAGCAGCTTTGATACAGGGGGGAGCGGCTCCTACAATGAGCAGTTCTTC.

The chain combines TRBV10-3 with TRBJ1-2, with 7 bases lining up with TRBD1. The CDR3 length is 19 residues. V shed 0 bases and J 0 bases; nucleotides not matched to a gene: 13. CDR1 is ENHRY and CDR2 is SYGVKD in the germline V gene. CDR3 coding DNA: TGTGCCATCAGTGAGTCGCTCCGACCCGCAGGGGGGACTAACTATGGCTACACCTTC. This gives the protein CAISESLRPAGGTNYGYTF.

The rearrangement joins TRBV5-6 to TRBJ1-2, with TRBD1 as a possible D gene (5 bases). Germline CDR1 is SGHDT and CDR2 is YYEEEE. The CDR3 consists of 12 residues. V dropped 2 bases and J dropped 7 bases, with 9 bases sitting between them. The CDR3 loop is CASSLGALGYTF. The DNA for the CDR3 is TGTGCCAGCAGCTTAGGGGCACTTGGCTACACCTTC.

This chain uses TRBV28 with TRBJ2-5; D remains ambiguous. The V gene lost 4 bases and the J gene lost 7 bases, with 4 bases spanning the gap. This CDR3 is built from 10 residues. Germline assignment: CDR1 MDHEN and CDR2 SYDVKM. The DNA for the CDR3 is TGTGCCAGCAGTTCCCTGACCCAGTACTTC. As protein: CASSSLTQYF.

This clone has just one count. J is TRBJ1-5 and V is TRBV19; 9 bases match TRBD1. The CDR3 contains 15 residues. The germline V gene encodes CDR1 LNHDA and CDR2 SQIVND (reference sequence). The V and J ends lost 6 bases and 6 bases, in that order; junction bases with no gene match: 9. CDR3 sequence: CASSPDGTGRQPQHF. In DNA form, the CDR3 reads TGTGCCAGTAGCCCCGACGGGACAGGGCGTCAGCCCCAGCATTTT.

This clone has only a few counts. The chain joins TRBV4-3 to TRBJ2-1; 11 bases align to TRBD2. Germline V lookup: CDR1 LGHNA, CDR2 YSLEER. CDR3 size: 16 residues. Trimming removed 3 bases from V and 3 bases from J; junction bases left unmatched: 4. The CDR3 protein is CASSQGTSGIYNEQFF. The CDR3 DNA reads TGCGCCAGCAGCCAGGGGACTAGCGGTATCTACAATGAGCAGTTCTTC.

This clone was seen only once. The chain uses TRBV7-2 and TRBJ1-2; 8 nucleotides line up with TRBD1. Losses at the gene ends were 1 base for V and 2 bases for J; bases not matched to a gene: 3. CDR3 length equals 15 residues. Germline V gene data show CDR1 as SGHTA and CDR2 as FQGNSA. The CDR3 DNA sequence: TGTGCCAGCAGCTTAGGCCCAGGGGGCAACTATGGCTACACCTTC. Translation gives CASSLGPGGNYGYTF. Variable domain in full (rest from reference TRBV7-2 and TRBJ1-2): GAGVSQSPSNKVTEKGKDVELRCDPISGHTALYWYRQSLGQGLEFLIYFQGNSAPDKSGLPSDRFSAERTGGSVSTLTIQRTQQEDSAVYLCASSLGPGGNYGYTFGSGTRLTVV.

The chain joins TRBV11-2 to TRBJ2-5; D is perhaps TRBD1 (6 bases). Trimming pared 1 base from V and 1 base from J, leaving 10 bases between. This CDR3 region has 15 residues. The germline CDR1 and CDR2 sequences are SGHAT and FQNNGV. The CDR3: CASSLGWGPQETQYF. CDR3 nucleotide sequence: TGTGCCAGCAGCTTAGGGTGGGGGCCCCAAGAGACCCAGTACTTC.

The chain links TRBV6-1 to TRBJ1-3; 7 nucleotides match TRBD1. This CDR3 has 18 residues. Germline values: CDR1 MNHNS, CDR2 SASEGT. V dropped 3 bases and J dropped 0; count of bases not matched to a gene: 11. Here the CDR3 DNA reads TGTGCCAGCAGTGAGTCAGGACAGGCACTCCACTCTGGAAACACCATATATTTT. Its protein product is CASSESGQALHSGNTIYF.

The chain employs TRBV28 and TRBJ2-7, with a weak D call TRBD1 (6 bases). The ends were cut back, 6 bases at V and 6 bases at J, with 15 bases in the middle. This CDR3 comprises 13 residues. In germline, CDR1 is MDHEN, CDR2 SYDVKM. The CDR3 reads CASRDPSRGEQYF. The CDR3 nucleotides read TGTGCCAGCAGAGACCCTTCCAGGGGCGAGCAGTACTTC.

The chain uses TRBV5-1 and TRBJ1-2, with D tentatively TRBD1 (5 bases). V was clipped by 0 bases and J by 7 bases, with 10 bases between them. CDR3 size: 13 residues. Germline CDR1 and CDR2: SGHRS and YFSETQ. The CDR3 is CASSLDAGRGYTF. CDR3 nucleotide sequence: TGCGCCAGCAGCTTGGATGCAGGGCGTGGCTACACCTTC. Together with reference TRBV5-1 and TRBJ1-2, the CDR3 gives the full variable domain: KAGVTQTPRYLIKTRGQQVTLSCSPISGHRSVSWYQQTPGQGLQFLFEYFSETQRNKGNFPGRFSGRQFSNSRSEMNVSTLELGDSALYLCASSLDAGRGYTFGSGTRLTVV.

V usage is TRBV4-2 and J usage is TRBJ1-2, with D possibly TRBD1 on 5 matching bases. The CDR3 contains 16 residues. Germline V CDR1 and CDR2: LGHNA, YNFKEQ. The V end lost 0 bases, the J end lost 2 bases, and 13 bases lay between the germline ends. The CDR3 reads CASSQDGADTNYGYTF. The DNA for the CDR3 is TGTGCCAGCAGCCAAGATGGGGCAGATACCAACTATGGCTACACCTTC.

This rearrangement joins TRBV28 to TRBJ1-5; D ambiguous. Germline assignment: CDR1 MDHEN and CDR2 SYDVKM. The CDR3 covers 14 residues. Trimming pared 6 bases from V and 1 base from J, leaving 10 bases between. The CDR3 spells CASRSEISNQPQHF. The CDR3 DNA sequence: TGTGCCAGCAGGTCGGAGATCAGCAATCAGCCCCAGCATTTT.

The chain recombines TRBV4-2 with TRBJ2-7; D is possibly TRBD2 (6 bases). Germline loops: CDR1 LGHNA, CDR2 YNFKEQ. The CDR3 sequence is 15 residues long. The ends were cut back, 0 bases at V and 2 bases at J, with 11 bases in the middle. CDR3 bases: TGTGCCAGCAGCCAAGATGCGCGGGAAACCTACGAGCAGTACTTC. It encodes CASSQDARETYEQYF.

A single count supports this clone. The chain recombines TRBV5-1 with TRBJ2-1; 10 bases are shared with TRBD2. The CDR3 runs 18 residues. V was pared by 4 bases and J by 8 bases, with 18 bases of the junction left unmatched. Germline V lookup: CDR1 SGHRS, CDR2 YFSETQ. CDR3 nucleotides: TGCGCCAGCAGCGAATGGGCCACTAGCGGGACTCTCCGCCATGAGCAGTTCTTC. This codes for CASSEWATSGTLRHEQFF.

This clone showed up just once. The rearrangement joins TRBV7-9 to TRBJ2-1, with 12 bases fitting TRBD2. The CDR3 covers 18 residues. V lost 5 bases and J lost 0; bases outside the gene matches: 8. The V gene's germline CDR1 is SEHNR and CDR2 FQNEAQ (reference sequence). CDR3 amino acids: CASSETSGGWSSYNEQFF. The CDR3 DNA reads as TGTGCCAGCAGCGAAACTAGCGGGGGGTGGAGCTCCTACAATGAGCAGTTCTTC.

V is TRBV19 and J is TRBJ1-2; 9 bases align to TRBD1. After removal of 7 bases from V and 7 bases from J, the junction contained 10 bases not matched to a gene. Germline CDR1 reads LNHDA; CDR2 reads SQIVND (reference sequence). This CDR3 contains 14 residues. CDR3 nucleotides: TGTGCCAGTAATAACCGGGACAGGGCTGGTGGCTACACCTTC. This gives the protein CASNNRDRAGGYTF.

The CDR3 loop reads CASSDQTEMNTEAFF. CDR3 coding DNA: TGTGCCAGCAGTGACCAAACAGAAATGAACACTGAAGCTTTCTTT. V and J are TRBV6-4 and TRBJ1-1; D uncertain. V was pared by 2 bases and J by 0 bases, with 10 bases between. Germline CDR1 MRHNA, CDR2 SNTAGT. CDR3 length equals 15 residues.